This TCR beta chain was sequenced for a study of blood T cell repertoires in COVID-19. Some clones are missing from TCRdb's copy, which holds only in-frame ones; the method was immunoSEQ multiplex PCR. The profile covers tens of thousands of clones, with about 79% appearing a single time and about 25% taken by the ten largest. The V gene end was trimmed by 11 bases and the J gene end by 5 bases; junction bases not matched to a gene: 7. CDR1 LNHDA and CDR2 SQIVND come from the germline V gene (reference sequence). The CDR3 loop spans 13 amino acids. The sample taken for sequencing was peripheral blood. This sequence was found in a man aged 55 to 70 with acute or convalescent COVID-19. This chain links TRBV19 with TRBJ1-5, with 9 bases fitting TRBD1. CDR3 amino acids: CAGGGTGYQPQHF. DNA for the CDR3: TGTGCCGGGGGAGGGACAGGGTATCAGCCCCAGCATTTT.